This T cell receptor (beta chain) was captured by sequencing in a study of siplizumab effects on memory and regulatory T cells. Germline CDR1 SGHNT, CDR2 YENEEA. The CDR3 runs 18 residues. The V and J ends lost 0 bases and 0 bases, in that order; junction bases with no gene match: 4. Turning to this clone: As yet, its antigen is unknown.

Study-wide results and limits: Contribution to the alloresponse seemed major for naive T cells, which also seemed more diverse than memory cells.

Using immunoSEQ multiplex PCR, the repertoire was profiled, and TCRdb retains in-frame clones only, with some absent. The sample consists of tens of thousands of clones, 93% of them appearing once. Specimen: CD8+ T cells sorted from blood. The J gene is TRBJ2-5, the V gene TRBV11-3, with 13 nucleotides matching TRBD2. The receptor was derived from a human donor in good health. The CDR3 nucleotides read TGTGCCAGCAGCTTAGATGGGACTAGCGGGGACTACCAAGAGACCCAGTACTTC. This sequence encodes CASSLDGTSGDYQETQYF.